This T cell receptor (beta chain) derives from a study of OX40 agonist ivuxolimab in advanced cancers. Sampled blood was obtained at baseline, cycle 4 day 1, and cycle 7 day 1. General study results and limits: There were, on average, more expanded clones in CD8+ T cells than in CD4+. Not determined was the antigen specificity of the expanded peripheral T cells.

Of note for this clone: Its antigen is currently unknown.

Only in-frame clones appear in the TCRdb table, and some are missing; sequencing was by immunoSEQ multiplex PCR. In the table there are about 40,000 clones, 75% to 90% of which are singletons. The sequencing used CD4+ or CD8+ T cells sorted from blood, collected in a trial of the OX40 agonist ivuxolimab. The receptor was derived from an adult with an advanced solid tumor such as melanoma, head and neck, liver or kidney cancer.

The CDR3 DNA is TGTGCCAGCAGCCAAGATGGGGGTTTCGGGCAGGGGAATGAAAAACTGTTTTTT. This gives the protein CASSQDGGFGQGNEKLFF. The chain employs TRBV4-2 and TRBJ1-4; weak D call: TRBD1 (6 bases). CDR1 and CDR2 (germline): LGHNA, YNFKEQ. V was pared by 0 bases and J by 5 bases, with 19 bases between. CDR3 length: 18 residues.